A single sample gave rise to the 24 T cell receptor beta chains below, sequenced in a study of blood T cell repertoires in COVID-19. Clones were sequenced by immunoSEQ multiplex PCR, and TCRdb holds only the in-frame ones, with some missing. This sample yields 250,000 to 300,000 clones, of which 70% to 90% are seen a single time; around 3.5% belongs to the top ten. The material sequenced was peripheral blood. Source of these receptors: a woman in her forties with acute or convalescent COVID-19.

This clone was seen only once. The V gene is TRBV4-1, the J gene TRBJ1-1, with no clear D. The CDR3 runs to 16 residues. Trimming stripped 4 bases from V and 6 bases from J, with 21 bases between. Per the germline V gene, CDR1 is MGHRA and CDR2 is YSYEKL. The CDR3 coding sequence is TGCGCCAGCAGCCTCCTCGGTATTCAGCGAAATCCTGAAGCTTTCTTT. Translated: CASSLLGIQRNPEAFF.

The chain combines TRBV9 with TRBJ1-2; 7 nucleotides agree with TRBD1. V lost 0 bases and J lost 8; bases outside the gene matches: 13. Germline CDR1 and CDR2: SGDLS and YYNGEE. This CDR3 comprises 16 residues. The CDR3 sequence: CASSVGRATGSRGYTF. In nucleotides, the CDR3 is TGTGCCAGCAGCGTAGGTCGAGCGACAGGGAGTCGCGGCTACACCTTC.

This chain connects TRBV30 to TRBJ1-3; D uncertain. Trimming took off 5 bases at V and 4 bases at J, with 30 bases between the two ends. Germline CDR1 and CDR2: GTSNPN and SVGIG (reference sequence). This CDR3 contains 19 residues. CDR3 in amino acids: CAWDPISEGVPAFGNTIYF. The CDR3 bases are TGTGCCTGGGACCCCATCAGTGAGGGAGTTCCTGCCTTCGGAAACACCATATATTTT.

The chain joins TRBV30 to TRBJ1-1, with a weak D call TRBD1 (5 bases). CDR1 and CDR2 from the germline V gene are GTSNPN and SVGIG (reference sequence). The V end lost 4 bases, the J end lost 4 bases, and 19 bases lay between the germline ends. This CDR3 comprises 15 residues. CDR3 coding DNA: TGTGCCTGGATTCTACCAACACAGGTGGCCACTGAAGCTTTCTTT. Its translation is CAWILPTQVATEAFF.

A word on this clone: This sample includes further DNA sequences coding for the same CDR3. This chain links TRBV30 with TRBJ2-1, with TRBD2 matching 7 bases. Germline V CDR1 and CDR2: GTSNPN, SVGIG (reference sequence). The ends lost 4 bases at V and 4 bases at J; junction bases unmatched: 4. This CDR3 contains 13 residues. CDR3 region: CAWKRGRYNEQFF. CDR3 DNA: TGTGCCTGGAAGCGGGGTCGGTACAATGAGCAGTTCTTC.

This sequence joins TRBV6-5 and TRBJ1-5, with 8 bases fitting TRBD1. CDR1 and CDR2 from the germline V gene are MNHEY and SVGAGI. V dropped 6 bases and J dropped 5; count of bases not matched to a gene: 3. The CDR3 sequence is 13 residues long. As DNA, the CDR3 is TGTGCCAGCAGCCTACAGGGGGATCAGCCCCAGCATTTT. Translating gives CASSLQGDQPQHF.

The gene calls are TRBV3-1 (or the pseudogene TRBV3-2) and TRBJ1-2, with no clear D. Between the trimmed V and J ends, which lost 0 bases and 4 bases, there was a span of 12 bases. The CDR3 is 15 residues long. The germline V gene has CDR1 LGHDT and CDR2 YNNKEL (reference sequence). The CDR3 region is CASSQDWPLGYGYTF. The CDR3 DNA follows: TGTGCCAGCAGCCAAGACTGGCCACTAGGCTATGGCTACACCTTC.

DNA for the CDR3: TGTGCCAGCACCCCCGGGCGGGGGGGTGAAGATACGCAGTATTTT. It translates to CASTPGRGGEDTQYF. The chain uses TRBV2 and TRBJ2-3, with 9 nucleotides matching TRBD2. Trimming took 7 bases from V and 5 from J; bases not matched to a gene: 10. Germline-derived CDR1 and CDR2 are SNHLY and FYNNEI. This CDR3 contains 15 residues.

The chain employs TRBV5-5 and TRBJ1-1; D is perhaps TRBD1 (6 bases). CDR1 SGHKS and CDR2 YYEKEE come from the germline V gene (reference sequence). Trimming pared 3 bases from V and 0 bases from J, leaving 21 bases between. This CDR3 spans 18 amino acids. CDR3 protein: CASSSQTRQDPMNTEAFF. The CDR3 bases are TGTGCCAGCAGCTCCCAAACTCGACAGGATCCCATGAACACTGAAGCTTTCTTT.

The CDR3 bases are TGTGCCTGGTCTGCAGGGGGGAACACTGAAGCTTTCTTT. It encodes CAWSAGGNTEAFF. The J gene is TRBJ1-1, the V gene TRBV30; 7 bases map to TRBD1. V shed 5 bases and J 1 base; nucleotides not matched to a gene: 4. This CDR3 spans 13 amino acids. The germline V gene has CDR1 GTSNPN and CDR2 SVGIG (reference sequence).

This clone has more than one count but fewer than ten. The J gene is TRBJ2-7, the V gene TRBV6-5; a possible D gene is TRBD2 (6 bases). CDR3 size: 13 residues. The V end lost 7 bases, the J end lost 0 bases, and 10 bases lay between the germline ends. Germline V gives CDR1 MNHEY, CDR2 SVGAGI. CDR3 in DNA: TGTGCCAGCACGGTCGGGAGCTCCTACGAGCAGTACGTC. Translation gives CASTVGSSYEQYV.

This clone appeared a few times. The chain couples TRBV5-6 to TRBJ1-4; 7 positions match TRBD1. V lost 5 bases to trimming and J lost 7 bases; unmatched junction nucleotides: 8. The CDR3 length is 14 residues. The germline gives CDR1 SGHDT, CDR2 YYEEEE. Here the CDR3 DNA reads TGTGCCAGCAGTTGGACAGGTTGGGGTGAAAAACTGTTTTTT. Translation: CASSWTGWGEKLFF.

The rearrangement links TRBV3-1 (or the pseudogene TRBV3-2) to TRBJ1-3, with 8 bases that match TRBD1. CDR3 size: 16 residues. Germline V gene sequence: CDR1 LGHDT, CDR2 YNNKEL (reference sequence). The trim removed 4 bases at V and 2 bases at J, leaving 7 bases unmatched. Written as DNA, the CDR3 is TGTGCCAGCAGCCCTGGACAGGGAGACGCTGGAAACACCATATATTTT. Protein sequence: CASSPGQGDAGNTIYF.

The DNA for the CDR3 is TGCGCCAGCAGCCAACCCGGTGCGGACACTGCCTATGGCTACACCTTC. It translates to CASSQPGADTAYGYTF. The chain carries TRBV4-1 and TRBJ1-2; TRBD1 might be the D (5 bases). Trimming left V 2 bases short and J 4 bases short, with 17 bases between. Germline CDR1 is MGHRA and CDR2 is YSYEKL. The CDR3 consists of 16 residues.

This clone was seen a handful of times. The V and J genes are TRBV4-1 and TRBJ1-5; 7 bases match TRBD1. CDR3 length: 17 amino acids. CDR1 is MGHRA and CDR2 is YSYEKL in the germline V gene. V lost 0 bases to trimming and J lost 4 bases; unmatched junction nucleotides: 9. The CDR3, as DNA: TGCGCCAGCAGCCAAGATGGGTCGGGACAGAGTAATCAGCCCCAGCATTTT. Its protein is CASSQDGSGQSNQPQHF.

The genes are TRBV7-8 and TRBJ2-5; 11 bases map to TRBD1. CDR1 is SGHVS and CDR2 is FQNEAQ in the germline V gene. With 5 bases clipped from V and 1 base from J, the junction kept 9 bases outside the gene matches. The CDR3 is 17 amino acids. This CDR3 reads CASSEGPGTGGQETQYF. CDR3 sequence (DNA): TGTGCCAGCAGCGAAGGACCCGGGACAGGGGGCCAAGAGACCCAGTACTTC.

This rearrangement joins TRBV2 to TRBJ1-1; TRBD1 matches at 8 bases. Germline CDR1 reads SNHLY; CDR2 reads FYNNEI. V was pared by 4 bases and J by 5 bases, with 9 bases of the junction left unmatched. This CDR3 comprises 15 residues. CDR3 region: CASSASGGLGTEAFF. The CDR3 DNA sequence: TGTGCCAGCAGTGCCTCAGGGGGCTTGGGTACTGAAGCTTTCTTT.

The chain combines TRBV5-4 with TRBJ2-3; 9 bases line up with TRBD2. CDR1 is SGHNT and CDR2 is YYREEE in the germline V gene (reference sequence). After removal of 4 bases from V and 2 bases from J, the junction contained 8 bases not matched to a gene. The CDR3 runs to 16 residues. The CDR3 spells CASSTRSGGLTDTQYF. The CDR3, as DNA: TGTGCCAGCAGCACGCGTAGCGGGGGTCTCACAGATACGCAGTATTTT.

The V call is TRBV19, the J call TRBJ2-2; unclear D gene. The V end lost 5 bases, the J end lost 8 bases, and 21 bases lay between the germline ends. In germline, CDR1 is LNHDA, CDR2 SQIVND (reference sequence). The CDR3 length is 16 residues. This CDR3 is CASSATVNSLEGELFF. As DNA, the CDR3 is TGTGCCAGTAGTGCCACGGTGAACAGCCTTGAAGGGGAGCTGTTTTTT. Supplemented by reference TRBV19 and TRBJ2-2, the full variable domain reads DGGITQSPKYLFRKEGQNVTLSCEQNLNHDAMYWYRQDPGQGLRLIYYSQIVNDFQKGDIAEGYSVSREKKESFPLTVTSAQKNPTAFYLCASSATVNSLEGELFFGEGSRLTVL.

This clone was recorded only once. The rearrangement links TRBV12-5 to TRBJ2-6; possibly TRBD1 for D (6 bases). This CDR3 spans 14 amino acids. Germline CDR1 LGHNT, CDR2 FRNRAP. V was cut by 6 bases and J by 4 bases, with 10 bases left in between. This CDR3 reads CASGWGRGANVLTF. DNA of the CDR3: TGTGCTAGTGGGTGGGGGCGAGGGGCCAACGTCCTGACTTTC. The whole variable domain, filled in from reference TRBV12-5 and TRBJ2-6, reads DARVTQTPRHKVTEMGQEVTMRCQPILGHNTVFWYRQTMMQGLELLAYFRNRAPLDDSGMPKDRFSAEMPDATLATLKIQPSEPRDSAVYFCASGWGRGANVLTFGAGSRLTVL.

The chain employs TRBV18 and TRBJ1-1, with D possibly matching TRBD1 (6 bases). Between the trimmed V and J ends, which lost 3 bases and 1 base, there was a span of 15 bases. The CDR3 contains 16 residues. Germline lookup yields CDR1 KGHSH and CDR2 LQKENI. Written as DNA, the CDR3 is TGTGCCAGCTCACCCTCCCAGGGGTCTGCGAACACTGAAGCTTTCTTT. Protein product: CASSPSQGSANTEAFF.

The gene calls are TRBV18 and TRBJ2-7; 8 positions match TRBD1. The germline CDR1 and CDR2 sequences are KGHSH and LQKENI. Trimming cost V 6 bases and J 0 bases; bases outside gene matches: 7. The CDR3 spans 15 residues. The CDR3 DNA follows: TGTGCCAGCTCTCTGGGACAGGCGCACTCCTACGAGCAGTACGTC. The encoded protein is CASSLGQAHSYEQYV.

This CDR3 is CASSLTGEEKLFF. DNA of the CDR3: TGTGCCAGCAGTTTGACAGGGGAGGAAAAACTGTTTTTT. The rearrangement links TRBV12-3 or TRBV12-4 to TRBJ1-4, with 8 bases identical to TRBD1. The V and J ends lost 3 bases and 8 bases, in that order; junction bases with no gene match: 2. The CDR3 spans 13 residues.

The rearrangement uses TRBV19 and TRBJ1-4; D gene unclear. Trimming took off 6 bases at V and 5 bases at J, with 13 bases between the two ends. The CDR3 sequence is 14 residues long. Germline V gives CDR1 LNHDA, CDR2 SQIVND (reference sequence). The CDR3 DNA reads TGTGCCAGTAGCCTCCGGAGGGCAAATGAAAAACTGTTTTTT. Its translation: CASSLRRANEKLFF.